This entry describes one T cell receptor (beta chain). What it binds is unknown. The data were produced by immunoSEQ multiplex PCR, yet TCRdb's version contains in-frame clones alone and is incomplete. The sample holds about 180,000 clones, approximately 90% seen once. This sample is drawn from a study of T cell responses to AZD1222 COVID-19 vaccine. Study conclusions and caveats: At 160-218 and 743-854, vaccine-associated CD4 TCRs were dominant, and they spanned spike. The study reported that nearly half of spike-specific TCRs target unmutated variant regions. Spike-specific TCR depth and breadth grew after two AZD1222 doses. Donors, mostly white British, included more females; clonal diversity was possibly underestimated.

The CDR3 length is 15 residues. V gave up 6 bases and J gave up 0 bases, with 12 bases separating them. Germline lookup yields CDR1 SGHTA and CDR2 FQGNSA. This receptor was obtained from an adult who received the AZD1222 COVID-19 vaccine. The J gene is TRBJ2-1, the V gene TRBV7-2; D unclear. The sample was peripheral blood, taken 28 days after the second AZD1222 dose. The CDR3 DNA reads TGTGCCAGCAGTTACAACCCGAGCTCCTACAATGAGCAGTTCTTC. It is translated as CASSYNPSSYNEQFF. Full variable domain (outside the CDR3, taken from reference TRBV7-2 and TRBJ2-1): GAGVSQSPSNKVTEKGKDVELRCDPISGHTALYWYRQSLGQGLEFLIYFQGNSAPDKSGLPSDRFSAERTGGSVSTLTIQRTQQEDSAVYLCASSYNPSSYNEQFFGPGTRLTVL.